Included here is one TCR beta chain sequence, with context. Its antigen is still unknown. From germline, CDR1 is MDHEN and CDR2 SYDVKM. The V end was cut by 3 bases, the J end by 3 bases, with 11 bases between. CDR3 length equals 14 residues. This entry belongs to a study of shared clonotypes between healthy human individuals. Study-level findings and limits: Larger estimated richness was generally recorded for naive subsets relative to memory subsets.

This table comes from immunoSEQ multiplex PCR, and its TCRdb copy is limited to in-frame clones, with some not included. The sample holds roughly 1 million clones; approximately 78% are singletons and the top ten take about 0.52%. This TCR came from a man between 18 and 29 years old in good health. Some clones in this sample may be carry-over from other donors' samples. Specimen: memory CD4+ T cells from PBMCs. Subset described: CD45RA-negative fraction. The V and J genes are TRBV28 and TRBJ2-5, with D unresolved. In nucleotides, the CDR3 is TGTGCCAGCAGTTTTGGACCGACGAAAGAGACCCAGTACTTC. Translated: CASSFGPTKETQYF.